Given below is one T cell receptor beta chain in context. Antigen: not known. Expressed TCRB transcripts were sequenced because the entire RNA isolate underwent reverse transcription. Assay: immunoSEQ multiplex PCR; the TCRdb copy retains only in-frame clones and omits some. The sample has 150,000 to 200,000 clones, less than 9.5% seen once; the top ten hold 2.3%. The source of the sample is a study of beta chain features in type 1 diabetes. Study-wide results and caveats: Researchers reported that naive, central memory and Treg TCRB repertoires appeared more similar in patients than in healthy donors.

The purity of all sorted populations exceeded 98%. Germline V gene lookup returns CDR1 MNHEY and CDR2 SVGAGI. The CDR3 length is 14 residues. V was shortened by 5 bases and J by 3 bases, with 13 bases between the two germline ends. V gene TRBV6-5 combines with J gene TRBJ1-2, with a possible D match to TRBD1 (6 bases). The receptor comes from a woman under 30 in good health. Sequencing was done on a sample of central memory CD4+ T cells from blood. The CDR3 spells CASSGRAGDYGYTF. CDR3 coding DNA: TGTGCCAGCAGTGGCCGCGCAGGGGACTATGGCTACACCTTC.